This entry lists 26 T cell receptor beta chains sequenced from one sample in a study of cytomegalovirus exposure and HLA in healthy donors. The PCR contained 60 Vbeta and 13 Jbeta primers. Repertoires were generated with immunoSEQ multiplex PCR, while TCRdb's copy carries only in-frame clones and drops some. Of under 250,000 clones detected, 65% to 90% appear once; the ten largest clones hold approximately 2.1%. Sequenced sample: PBMCs. These receptors all stem from a woman between 50 and 59 years old in good health and CMV-seronegative.

The chain recombines TRBV30 with TRBJ1-5, with a tentative D call TRBD1 (6 bases). Germline assignment: CDR1 GTSNPN and CDR2 SVGIG (reference sequence). V gave up 0 bases and J gave up 4 bases, with 10 bases separating them. This CDR3 has 14 residues. In nucleotides, the CDR3 is TGTGCCTGGAGTGTCGGCAGGGGAAATCAGCCCCAGCATTTT. As protein: CAWSVGRGNQPQHF.

The CDR3 here is CASKYRGLYGYTF. As DNA, the CDR3 is TGTGCCAGCAAATACAGGGGGCTCTATGGCTACACCTTC. V and J are TRBV2 and TRBJ1-2; the match to TRBD1 covers 9 bases. This CDR3 region has 13 residues. V lost 7 bases to trimming and J lost 4 bases; unmatched junction nucleotides: 4. In germline, CDR1 is SNHLY, CDR2 FYNNEI.

This chain links TRBV7-2 with TRBJ2-7; tentative D call: TRBD2 (6 bases). This CDR3 has 18 amino acids. V gave up 5 bases and J gave up 0 bases, with 23 bases separating them. Germline V gene sequence: CDR1 SGHTA, CDR2 FQGNSA. The DNA for the CDR3 is TGTGCCAGCAGCCCCCAGTTTGGGGGTAGCGGTAGCTCCTACGAGCAGTACTTC. Protein: CASSPQFGGSGSSYEQYF.

The rearrangement uses TRBV6-5 and TRBJ2-5; 9 bases align to TRBD1. Germline V CDR1 and CDR2: MNHEY, SVGAGI. The CDR3 contains 14 residues. The trim removed 2 bases at V and 2 bases at J, leaving 0 bases unmatched. CDR3: CASSYGQGQETQYF. As DNA, the CDR3 is TGTGCCAGCAGTTACGGACAGGGGCAAGAGACCCAGTACTTC.

The chain has TRBV18 and TRBJ1-1; D possibly corresponds to TRBD1 (5 bases). The CDR3 length is 16 residues. CDR1 is KGHSH and CDR2 is LQKENI in the germline V gene. V was cut by 6 bases and J by 6 bases, with 23 bases left in between. The CDR3 nucleotides read TGTGCCAGCTCCCTTACCCGGTCGGCCGCGGGGGCTGAAGCTTTCTTT. Translation: CASSLTRSAAGAEAFF.

The rearrangement links TRBV7-8 to TRBJ1-5; D uncertain. CDR3 length: 14 residues. Trimming stripped 1 base from V and 3 bases from J, with 7 bases between. The germline V gene encodes CDR1 SGHVS and CDR2 FQNEAQ. As DNA, the CDR3 is TGTGCCAGCAGCTTAGTGTCTATCAATCAGCCCCAGCATTTT. Encoded protein: CASSLVSINQPQHF.

The chain's CDR3 is CASSSTSGSGVFSDTQYF. CDR3 nucleotides: TGTGCCAGCAGCTCAACTAGCGGGAGCGGGGTTTTTTCAGATACGCAGTATTTT. The chain combines TRBV5-4 with TRBJ2-3, with 11 bases aligning to TRBD2. V gave up 3 bases and J gave up 4 bases; unmatched junction bases: 13. The CDR3 has 18 residues. Per the germline V gene, CDR1 is SGHNT and CDR2 is YYREEE (reference sequence).

V is TRBV7-9 and J is TRBJ2-7, with 7 nucleotides matching TRBD1. V lost 6 bases and J lost 4; bases outside the gene matches: 12. This CDR3 is built from 15 residues. CDR1 and CDR2 (germline): SEHNR, FQNEAQ (reference sequence). CDR3 in amino acids: CASRRGGGEGYEQYF. The CDR3 nucleotides are TGTGCCAGCAGGAGAGGGGGCGGTGAAGGATACGAGCAGTACTTC.

This clone appeared a single time. The chain links TRBV14 to TRBJ2-5; D is perhaps TRBD1 (6 bases). Trimming took 1 base from V and 1 from J, leaving 10 bases between them. This CDR3 spans 15 amino acids. In germline, CDR1 is SGHDN, CDR2 FVKESK. CDR3 DNA: TGTGCCAGCAGCCAAGTCAGGGGCCCCCAAGAGACCCAGTACTTC. Encoded protein: CASSQVRGPQETQYF.

DNA for the CDR3: TGTGCCAGCAGTTTAGGGACAGGGGGCGAGGAGACCCAGTACTTC. Translated, it gives CASSLGTGGEETQYF. The rearrangement joins TRBV27 to TRBJ2-5; TRBD1 matches at 12 bases. Germline CDR1 reads MNHEY; CDR2 reads SMNVEV (reference sequence). This CDR3 is 15 amino acids long. V shed 2 bases and J 5 bases; nucleotides not matched to a gene: 3.

The CDR3 DNA reads TGTGCCAGCAGCTGGACTAGCGGGAGGGCGGAGACCCAGTACTTC. It codes for CASSWTSGRAETQYF. The genes are TRBV7-9 and TRBJ2-5, with TRBD2 identical over 15 bases. The length of the CDR3 is 15 residues. V was clipped by 4 bases and J by 5 bases; unmatched bases: 2. Germline V gives CDR1 SEHNR, CDR2 FQNEAQ (reference sequence).

The CDR3 DNA is TGTGCCAGCAGCCCAGGGTTAGGGGTTTACAATGAGCAGTTCTTC. Translation gives CASSPGLGVYNEQFF. This chain joins TRBV7-6 and TRBJ2-1; possible D gene TRBD1, 5 bases. Germline CDR1 SGHVS, CDR2 FNYEAQ. This CDR3 has 15 residues. V lost 5 bases and J 4 bases, leaving 15 bases between the germline ends.

Concerning this clone itself: Germline and junction disagree at one end, which may indicate a read error. The chain joins TRBV19 to TRBJ2-2, with D possibly matching TRBD2 (5 bases). Germline loops: CDR1 LNHDA, CDR2 SQIVND (reference sequence). The CDR3 loop spans 12 amino acids. CDR3: CASSQNTGELFF. The DNA for the CDR3 is TGTGCCAGTAGCCAGAACACCGGGGAGTTGTTTTTT.

This clone has just one count. The CDR3 loop is CASSLRPAANTEAFF. The CDR3 DNA is TGTGCCAGCAGCTTAAGGCCTGCGGCGAACACTGAAGCTTTCTTT. The V and J genes are TRBV7-3 and TRBJ1-1, with D unresolved. The CDR3 has 15 residues. V dropped 1 base and J dropped 1 base, with 10 bases sitting between them. Germline V gives CDR1 SGHTA, CDR2 FQGTGA.

The chain is built from TRBV18 and TRBJ2-1, with 14 bases aligning to TRBD2. Germline CDR1 KGHSH, CDR2 LQKENI. This CDR3 comprises 21 residues. The junction had 22 bases not matched to a gene; V was cut back by 8 bases and J by 4 bases. The CDR3 reads CASSPLGGLAGDGTFYNEQFF. The CDR3, as DNA: TGTGCCAGCAGCCCCCTTGGGGGACTAGCGGGAGATGGTACCTTTTACAATGAGCAGTTCTTC.

The chain carries TRBV27 and TRBJ1-1; D not resolved. The V end was cut by 2 bases, the J end by 6 bases, with 16 bases between. Germline V gives CDR1 MNHEY, CDR2 SMNVEV (reference sequence). The length of the CDR3 is 15 residues. CDR3 residues: CASSLKSVRGAEAFF. The CDR3 DNA sequence: TGTGCCAGCAGTTTAAAATCCGTTAGAGGAGCTGAAGCTTTCTTT.

The chain links TRBV28 to TRBJ1-5; D is perhaps TRBD1 (5 bases). The CDR3 contains 15 residues. The germline V gene has CDR1 MDHEN and CDR2 SYDVKM. The ends were cut back, 3 bases at V and 0 bases at J, with 9 bases in the middle. The CDR3 region has the DNA TGTGCCAGCAGTTTTCTGACAGATAGCAATCAGCCCCAGCATTTT. It codes for CASSFLTDSNQPQHF.

The chain couples TRBV6-4 to TRBJ1-2, with 9 bases identical to TRBD1. Germline V gene sequence: CDR1 MRHNA, CDR2 SNTAGT. Trimming at V came to 3 bases and at J to 7 bases, leaving 6 bases not matched to a gene. The CDR3 is 14 residues long. In nucleotides, the CDR3 is TGTGCCAGCAGTGAGGGGACAGGGACGTGTGGCTACACCTTC. Protein: CASSEGTGTCGYTF.

With regard to this clone: The sample contains more than one DNA sequence encoding this CDR3. V and J are TRBV27 and TRBJ1-2; D call uncertain. Trimming cost V 4 bases and J 3 bases, with 9 bases left between them. The CDR3 length is 13 residues. Per germline, CDR1 MNHEY and CDR2 SMNVEV (reference sequence). The CDR3: CASSSRTDYGYTF. The CDR3 DNA reads as TGTGCCAGCAGTTCCCGTACAGACTATGGCTACACCTTC.

The rearrangement joins TRBV7-9 to TRBJ2-7; TRBD1 matches at 8 bases. Germline V gene sequence: CDR1 SEHNR, CDR2 FQNEAQ (reference sequence). Trimming cost V 1 base and J 3 bases; bases outside gene matches: 8. The CDR3 length is 16 residues. The CDR3: CASSLGTRQGLYEQYF. DNA of the CDR3: TGTGCCAGCAGCTTAGGTACCCGACAGGGGCTCTACGAGCAGTACTTC.

The table lists this clone with a count of one. J is TRBJ2-5 and V is TRBV7-6; D gene unclear. V lost 0 bases to trimming and J lost 2 bases, with 7 bases between them. The length of the CDR3 is 14 residues. Germline CDR1 SGHVS, CDR2 FNYEAQ. For the CDR3, the DNA is TGTGCCAGCAGCTTAGCGCCAGGACAAGAGACCCAGTACTTC. The encoded protein is CASSLAPGQETQYF.

Only a few counts were recorded for this clone. The chain has TRBV10-3 and TRBJ2-7; 8 bases are shared with TRBD1. The CDR3 covers 13 residues. Unmatched junction bases numbered 4, after V lost 2 bases and J lost 7 bases. The germline gives CDR1 ENHRY, CDR2 SYGVKD. CDR3 DNA: TGTGCCATCAGTGAGGAACAGGGGGGTGAGCAGTACTTC. Translation gives CAISEEQGGEQYF.

V is TRBV7-9 and J is TRBJ2-2; 7 nucleotides match TRBD2. The CDR3 is 16 residues long. Trimming removed 5 bases from V and 6 bases from J; junction bases left unmatched: 12. Germline V lookup: CDR1 SEHNR, CDR2 FQNEAQ (reference sequence). CDR3 sequence reads: CASSLFGRSGAGELFF. CDR3 coding DNA: TGTGCCAGCAGCCTATTCGGACGGAGCGGGGCCGGGGAGCTGTTTTTT.

The CDR3 DNA reads TGTGCCAGCAGTTCCCCGAGCACTGAAGCTTTCTTT. Residues: CASSSPSTEAFF. V and J are TRBV6-6 and TRBJ1-1; D remains ambiguous. Trimming left V 4 bases short and J 4 bases short, with 7 bases between. In germline, CDR1 is MNHNY, CDR2 SVGAGI (reference sequence). This CDR3 contains 12 residues.

The table lists this clone with a few counts. J is TRBJ2-1 and V is TRBV11-2; TRBD2 aligns across 9 bases. The CDR3 contains 16 residues. Germline loops: CDR1 SGHAT, CDR2 FQNNGV. Trimming took 4 bases from V and 3 from J; bases not matched to a gene: 7. The CDR3 bases are TGTGCCAGCAGCTCTTTAGCGGGAGTCGTCTACAATGAGCAGTTCTTC. Amino acid sequence: CASSSLAGVVYNEQFF. The variable domain in full, completed from reference TRBV11-2 and TRBJ2-1, reads EAGVAQSPRYKIIEKRQSVAFWCNPISGHATLYWYQQILGQGPKLLIQFQNNGVVDDSQLPKDRFSAERLKGVDSTLKIQPAKLEDSAVYLCASSSLAGVVYNEQFFGPGTRLTVL.

V usage is TRBV4-1 and J usage is TRBJ1-2, with unresolved D. Germline CDR1 and CDR2: MGHRA and YSYEKL. The V end lost 5 bases, the J end lost 4 bases, and 11 bases lay between the germline ends. The CDR3 is made up of 13 amino acids. The CDR3 DNA follows: TGCGCCAGCAGCAGCCGAGGGATCTATGGCTACACCTTC. As protein: CASSSRGIYGYTF.